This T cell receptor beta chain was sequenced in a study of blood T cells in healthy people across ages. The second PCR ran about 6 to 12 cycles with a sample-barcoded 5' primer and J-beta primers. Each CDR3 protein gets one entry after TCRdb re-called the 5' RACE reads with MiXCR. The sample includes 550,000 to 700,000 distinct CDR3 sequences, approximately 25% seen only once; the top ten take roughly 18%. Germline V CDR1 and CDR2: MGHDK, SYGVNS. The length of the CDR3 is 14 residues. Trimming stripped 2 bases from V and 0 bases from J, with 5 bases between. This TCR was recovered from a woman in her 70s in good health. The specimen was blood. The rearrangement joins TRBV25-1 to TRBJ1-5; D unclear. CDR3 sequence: CASSESLSNQPQHF. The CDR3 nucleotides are TGTGCCAGCAGTGAAAGTCTTAGCAATCAGCCCCAGCATTTT.